A single sample gave rise to the 32 T cell receptor beta chains below, sequenced in a study of OX40 agonist ivuxolimab in advanced cancers. Repertoires were generated with immunoSEQ multiplex PCR, while TCRdb's copy carries only in-frame clones and drops some. The sample contains over 95,000 clones, approximately 80% of which appear only once. The input for sequencing was CD4+ or CD8+ T cells sorted from blood, taken in a trial of the OX40 agonist ivuxolimab. These receptors all stem from an adult with an advanced solid tumor such as melanoma, head and neck, liver or kidney cancer.

This rearrangement joins TRBV27 to TRBJ2-3, with D perhaps matching TRBD1 or TRBD2 (6 bases each). This CDR3 comprises 16 residues. Germline V lookup: CDR1 MNHEY, CDR2 SMNVEV (reference sequence). V lost 2 bases and J 1 base, leaving 13 bases between the germline ends. The CDR3 coding sequence is TGTGCCAGCAGTTTAGGGGGCGGGGTCGGCACAGATACGCAGTATTTT. It encodes CASSLGGGVGTDTQYF.

This chain joins TRBV18 and TRBJ2-1, with D possibly TRBD2 on 6 matching bases. Germline lookup yields CDR1 KGHSH and CDR2 LQKENI. V dropped 9 bases and J dropped 5 bases, with 17 bases sitting between them. This CDR3 region has 14 residues. Here the CDR3 reads CASSSQGGNNEQFF. The CDR3 DNA follows: TGTGCCAGTTCCTCCCAGGGAGGTAACAATGAGCAGTTCTTC.

The chain uses TRBV19 and TRBJ1-5; no clear D gene. CDR1 and CDR2 from the germline V gene are LNHDA and SQIVND (reference sequence). This CDR3 region has 13 residues. V was shortened by 3 bases and J by 7 bases, with 10 bases between the two germline ends. CDR3 in amino acids: CASSIGWQQPQHF. The CDR3 nucleotides read TGTGCCAGTAGTATTGGGTGGCAACAGCCCCAGCATTTT.

The V call is TRBV5-4, the J call TRBJ1-1; TRBD1 matches 9 bases. There are 13 residues in the CDR3. Germline CDR1 reads SGHNT; CDR2 reads YYREEE (reference sequence). With 3 bases clipped from V and 5 bases from J, the junction kept 2 bases outside the gene matches. CDR3 nucleotides: TGTGCCAGCAGCTGGGACAGGGTGACTGAAGCTTTCTTT. Translated: CASSWDRVTEAFF. Full variable domain (missing parts from reference TRBV5-4 and TRBJ1-1): ETGVTQSPTHLIKTRGQQVTLRCSSQSGHNTVSWYQQALGQGPQFIFQYYREEENGRGNFPPRFSGLQFPNYSSELNVNALELDDSALYLCASSWDRVTEAFFGQGTRLTVV.

This clone showed up just a few times. Additional DNA sequences in this sample encode the identical CDR3. The chain joins TRBV27 to TRBJ2-7; the D gene is possibly TRBD1 (5 bases). This CDR3 has 14 residues. Trimming pared 3 bases from V and 3 bases from J, leaving 12 bases between. In germline, CDR1 is MNHEY, CDR2 SMNVEV (reference sequence). The CDR3 DNA is TGTGCCAGCAGTTTTCGGCAGGGCAGCTACGAGCAGTACTTC. This sequence encodes CASSFRQGSYEQYF.

This rearrangement joins TRBV29-1 to TRBJ2-7; D is unclear. This CDR3 has 13 amino acids. Germline CDR1 is SQVTM and CDR2 is ANQGSEA. Trimming cost V 5 bases and J 3 bases, with 14 bases left between them. The CDR3 sequence: CSVPTETNYEQYF. Written as DNA, the CDR3 is TGCAGCGTTCCTACGGAGACGAACTACGAGCAGTACTTC.

CDR3 sequence (DNA): TGTGCCAGCAGCTTAGGAGAGGGAGGACTCTTCGGGCAGCCCCAGCATTTT. It encodes CASSLGEGGLFGQPQHF. The rearrangement uses TRBV7-9 and TRBJ1-5; D unclear. The CDR3 is made up of 17 amino acids. Germline CDR1 SEHNR, CDR2 FQNEAQ (reference sequence). Trimming removed 1 base at V and 7 bases at J, with 20 bases between.

This clone was observed a few times. This sequence joins TRBV13 and TRBJ1-1, with 7 bases aligning to TRBD1. CDR1 and CDR2 from the germline V gene are PRHDT and FYEKMQ (reference sequence). The CDR3 has 16 residues. V was clipped by 5 bases and J by 5 bases; unmatched bases: 14. The CDR3 region is CASSPRMGRGNTEAFF. CDR3 DNA sequence: TGTGCCAGCAGCCCAAGAATGGGCAGGGGGAATACTGAAGCTTTCTTT.

The chain couples TRBV9 to TRBJ2-3; no clear D. V dropped 4 bases and J dropped 6 bases, with 18 bases sitting between them. Germline lookup yields CDR1 SGDLS and CDR2 YYNGEE. The CDR3 has 15 residues. CDR3: CASSPALGPVDTQYF. Written as DNA, the CDR3 is TGTGCCAGCAGCCCGGCCCTGGGCCCTGTTGATACGCAGTATTTT.

The J gene is TRBJ1-5, the V gene TRBV5-1, with TRBD1 as a possible D gene (5 bases). This CDR3 contains 17 residues. The germline V and J ends were trimmed by 4 bases and 2 bases, with 19 bases remaining between them. Germline V lookup: CDR1 SGHRS, CDR2 YFSETQ. The CDR3 reads CASSLGGAGWGNQPQHF. CDR3 DNA sequence: TGCGCCAGCAGCCTCGGCGGGGCGGGTTGGGGCAATCAGCCCCAGCATTTT.

The chain has TRBV18 and TRBJ2-7; maybe TRBD2 (6 bases). CDR3 length: 16 residues. The V end was cut by 1 base, the J end by 1 base, with 14 bases between. CDR1 is KGHSH, CDR2 LQKENI, per germline. The DNA of the CDR3 is TGTGCCAGCTCACCACTAGGTGCGGGATCTTCCTACGAGCAGTACTTC. Translated: CASSPLGAGSSYEQYF.

The V gene is TRBV5-1, the J gene TRBJ1-1; D gene uncertain. This CDR3 has 15 amino acids. V gave up 1 base and J gave up 4 bases, with 14 bases separating them. Germline V CDR1 and CDR2: SGHRS, YFSETQ. The DNA of the CDR3 is TGCGCCAGCAGCTTGAAGAATAGTGTCCGCACTGAAGCTTTCTTT. Its translation: CASSLKNSVRTEAFF. Full variable domain (outside the CDR3, taken from reference TRBV5-1 and TRBJ1-1): KAGVTQTPRYLIKTRGQQVTLSCSPISGHRSVSWYQQTPGQGLQFLFEYFSETQRNKGNFPGRFSGRQFSNSRSEMNVSTLELGDSALYLCASSLKNSVRTEAFFGQGTRLTVV.

The chain has TRBV4-2 and TRBJ2-5; 8 bases agree with TRBD1. CDR3 size: 15 residues. Germline loops: CDR1 LGHNA, CDR2 YNFKEQ. V lost 0 bases and J lost 3; bases outside the gene matches: 3. CDR3 bases: TGTGCCAGCAGCCAAGAAACACAGGGGGAAGAGACCCAGTACTTC. It translates to CASSQETQGEETQYF.

CDR3 sequence: CASRENRGYTGELFF. CDR3 nucleotide sequence: TGTGCCAGCAGGGAAAACAGGGGGTACACCGGGGAGCTGTTTTTT. V and J are TRBV6-5 and TRBJ2-2, with 8 bases identical to TRBD1. J lost 3 bases, V lost 6 bases, and 6 bases had no gene match. The CDR3 is 15 residues long. The germline CDR1 and CDR2 sequences are MNHEY and SVGAGI.

This clone occurred a few times. This sample includes further DNA sequences coding for the same CDR3. The rearrangement uses TRBV9 and TRBJ2-3, with D possibly called TRBD1 or TRBD2 (5 bases each). The V and J ends lost 0 bases and 0 bases respectively, with 11 bases between them. Germline values: CDR1 SGDLS, CDR2 YYNGEE. CDR3 length equals 16 residues. This chain's CDR3 is CASSVGWGGSTDTQYF. CDR3 DNA: TGTGCCAGCAGCGTAGGGTGGGGCGGGAGCACAGATACGCAGTATTTT.

V usage is TRBV4-1 and J usage is TRBJ2-3, with D hard to call. CDR3 length: 13 amino acids. Deletions cut 2 bases from V and 2 bases from J, with 5 bases between. The germline V gene has CDR1 MGHRA and CDR2 YSYEKL. DNA of the CDR3: TGCGCCAGCAGCCAAACGGCCACAGATACGCAGTATTTT. Translating gives CASSQTATDTQYF.

This chain links TRBV5-1 with TRBJ2-7; the match to TRBD2 covers 9 bases. With V trimmed by 4 bases and J by 4 bases, 15 bases remained unmatched. CDR3 size: 17 residues. The germline V gene encodes CDR1 SGHRS and CDR2 YFSETQ. The CDR3 DNA sequence: TGCGCCAGCAGCCCCATCGGGACTAGCTTCCCCCCGTACGAGCAGTACTTC. Its protein product is CASSPIGTSFPPYEQYF.

J is TRBJ1-5 and V is TRBV19, with D perhaps matching TRBD1 (5 bases). The germline V gene has CDR1 LNHDA and CDR2 SQIVND (reference sequence). V lost 5 bases and J 6 bases, leaving 8 bases between the germline ends. CDR3 length equals 12 residues. CDR3 DNA: TGTGCCAGTAGTTGGAGGGGTCAGCCCCAGCATTTT. As protein: CASSWRGQPQHF.

The chain employs TRBV5-4 and TRBJ2-1; D remains ambiguous. Trimming shortened V by 2 bases and J by 3 bases, and 15 bases separated the two germline ends. Germline CDR1 is SGHNT and CDR2 is YYREEE (reference sequence). The CDR3 consists of 16 residues. DNA of the CDR3: TGTGCCAGCAGCTTCGGTTCTGGGTTCCTCTACAATGAGCAGTTCTTC. This encodes CASSFGSGFLYNEQFF. The full variable domain, with the rest looked up from reference TRBV5-4 and TRBJ2-1, is ETGVTQSPTHLIKTRGQQVTLRCSSQSGHNTVSWYQQALGQGPQFIFQYYREEENGRGNFPPRFSGLQFPNYSSELNVNALELDDSALYLCASSFGSGFLYNEQFFGPGTRLTVL.

A remark on this clone: This sample includes further DNA sequences coding for the same CDR3. The rearrangement joins TRBV7-2 to TRBJ1-1; possibly TRBD1 for D (5 bases). V gave up 1 base and J gave up 1 base, with 10 bases separating them. Looked up from germline, CDR1 is SGHTA and CDR2 is FQGNSA. This CDR3 has 15 amino acids. The CDR3 loop is CASSLGGTGNTEAFF. The CDR3 bases are TGTGCCAGCAGCTTAGGAGGGACGGGGAACACTGAAGCTTTCTTT.

This clone came up once. The V and J genes are TRBV7-9 and TRBJ2-7; 8 bases agree with TRBD1. The junction had 5 bases not matched to a gene; V was cut back by 3 bases and J by 1 base. This CDR3 is 15 amino acids long. The germline CDR1 and CDR2 sequences are SEHNR and FQNEAQ (reference sequence). The CDR3 DNA reads as TGTGCCAGCAGCTTGGTTGACAGGGGTTCCTACGAGCAGTACTTC. Translated, it gives CASSLVDRGSYEQYF. Full variable domain (remainder filled in from reference TRBV7-9 and TRBJ2-7): DTGVSQNPRHKITKRGQNVTFRCDPISEHNRLYWYRQTLGQGPEFLTYFQNEAQLEKSRLLSDRFSAERPKGSFSTLEIQRTEQGDSAMYLCASSLVDRGSYEQYFGPGTRLTVT.

V usage is TRBV19 and J usage is TRBJ1-2; TRBD1 aligns across 12 bases. J was trimmed by 3 bases and V by 10 bases; bases with no gene match: 12. This CDR3 is 16 amino acids long. In germline, CDR1 is LNHDA, CDR2 SQIVND (reference sequence). CDR3 sequence (DNA): TGTGCCACTTCATTCGCGGGGACAGGGGGCGACTATGGCTACACCTTC. Protein product: CATSFAGTGGDYGYTF.

This rearrangement joins TRBV5-5 to TRBJ2-3; D remains ambiguous. The CDR3 contains 12 residues. Deletions cut 1 base from V and 6 bases from J, with 6 bases between. Germline V gene sequence: CDR1 SGHKS, CDR2 YYEKEE (reference sequence). In DNA form, the CDR3 reads TGTGCCAGCAGCTTGCGGTTCGATACGCAGTATTTT. Translation: CASSLRFDTQYF.

The chain links TRBV6-5 to TRBJ1-2; D is undetermined. V was pared by 6 bases and J by 5 bases, with 13 bases between. Looked up from germline, CDR1 is MNHEY and CDR2 is SVGAGI. The CDR3 is 13 residues long. CDR3 in amino acids: CASRSQLGYGYTF. The CDR3 DNA reads as TGTGCCAGCAGGTCCCAGCTGGGGTATGGCTACACCTTC.

J is TRBJ2-5 and V is TRBV20-1; D is undetermined. This CDR3 has 11 residues. Germline V gene lookup returns CDR1 DFQATT and CDR2 SNEGSKA (reference sequence). Trimming removed 5 bases from V and 5 bases from J, with 9 bases in between. The CDR3 DNA is TGCAGTGCTCAGCTTGAGGAGACCCAGTACTTC. It translates to CSAQLEETQYF.

This chain links TRBV20-1 with TRBJ1-1; maybe TRBD1 (5 bases). This CDR3 has 11 amino acids. Germline assignment: CDR1 DFQATT and CDR2 SNEGSKA (reference sequence). Trimming cost V 0 bases and J 8 bases, with 7 bases left between them. CDR3 DNA: TGCAGTGCTAGAGATCAGGGCGAAGCTTTCTTT. Its translation is CSARDQGEAFF.

The chain recombines TRBV11-2 with TRBJ1-1; TRBD1 might be the D (6 bases). V lost 5 bases to trimming and J lost 7 bases, with 11 bases between them. The CDR3 runs to 12 residues. Germline values: CDR1 SGHAT, CDR2 FQNNGV. The CDR3 DNA is TGTGCCAGCAGCCCCCGACAGGATGAAGCTTTCTTT. This encodes CASSPRQDEAFF.

The V call is TRBV6-1, the J call TRBJ2-7; D is unclear. V was trimmed by 5 bases and J by 6 bases, leaving 8 bases between them. Germline V gene lookup returns CDR1 MNHNS and CDR2 SASEGT. The CDR3 covers 11 residues. Here the CDR3 reads CASSPLFEQYF. CDR3 in DNA: TGTGCCAGCAGTCCCCTTTTCGAGCAGTACTTC.

The CDR3 protein is CSVVEGVEGYTF. CDR3 in DNA: TGCAGCGTTGTTGAGGGGGTTGAGGGCTACACCTTC. The chain links TRBV29-1 to TRBJ1-2; tentative D call: TRBD1 (6 bases). Trimming removed 4 bases from V and 8 bases from J, with 14 bases in between. CDR1 is SQVTM, CDR2 ANQGSEA, per germline. CDR3 length: 12 amino acids.

The V gene is TRBV5-4, the J gene TRBJ2-7; TRBD1 might be the D (5 bases). The CDR3 has 13 amino acids. Trimming removed 4 bases at V and 3 bases at J, with 11 bases between. The germline V gene encodes CDR1 SGHNT and CDR2 YYREEE (reference sequence). The DNA of the CDR3 is TGTGCCAGCAGCCCAAGGGGCCACTACGAGCAGTACTTC. Its protein is CASSPRGHYEQYF.

The chain recombines TRBV14 with TRBJ2-1; D is ambiguous. Germline V gives CDR1 SGHDN, CDR2 FVKESK. Deletions cut 0 bases from V and 0 bases from J, with 12 bases between. The CDR3 covers 17 residues. The CDR3 reads CASSQDLAPSSYNEQFF. CDR3 DNA sequence: TGTGCCAGCAGCCAAGATCTCGCGCCGAGCTCCTACAATGAGCAGTTCTTC.

The rearrangement links TRBV5-6 to TRBJ2-4, with D possibly matching TRBD1 (6 bases). Germline loops: CDR1 SGHDT, CDR2 YYEEEE. This CDR3 has 15 amino acids. V shed 4 bases and J shed 0 bases, with 11 bases lying between them. The CDR3 region has the DNA TGTGCCAGCAGCCTACAGGGATTAGCCAAAAACATTCAGTACTTC. This codes for CASSLQGLAKNIQYF.